This record concerns one T cell receptor (beta chain) sequence. Antigen unknown. The assay was immunoSEQ multiplex PCR, and TCRdb's table has in-frame clones only and misses some. The sample contains 800,000 to 950,000 clones, 90% to 98% of which appear only once. CDR3 length: 16 residues. Germline V gene data show CDR1 as KGHSH and CDR2 as LQKENI. V trimming: 3 bases; J trimming: 6 bases; junction bases outside the gene matches: 4. The record originates from a study of shared clonotypes between healthy human individuals. Naive CD8 isolation took CD45RO-negative cells positively selected for CCR7 and excluded terminally differentiated effector memory CD45RA+ cells. Study-wide findings and caveats: Expectations were that clonotype sharing among donors would be affected by sequencing depth.

This receptor was obtained from a man aged 25 to 45 in good health. The source material was naive CD8+ T cells sorted from blood. The rearrangement joins TRBV18 to TRBJ2-2, with TRBD2 matching over 13 bases. CDR3 nucleotide sequence: TGTGCCAGCTCACCTAGGACTAGCGGGAGCGCCGGGGAGCTGTTTTTT. Its protein product is CASSPRTSGSAGELFF.